This TCR beta chain derives from a study of blood T cell repertoires in COVID-19. Study-level information: COVID-19 samples collected from the United States, Italy and Spain covered acute and convalescent phases.

Germline CDR1 MNHNS, CDR2 SASEGT. With V trimmed by 1 base and J by 2 bases, 8 bases remained unmatched. This CDR3 spans 17 amino acids. Assay used: immunoSEQ multiplex PCR; TCRdb lists only in-frame clones, some missing. The profile shows about 220,000 clones, roughly four fifths of them singletons. The sample taken for sequencing was PBMCs or T cells enriched from blood (not recorded which). The receptor comes from a woman aged 55-75 years who had recovered from COVID-19. The genes are TRBV6-1 and TRBJ2-7, with 10 nucleotides matching TRBD2. The CDR3 nucleotides are TGTGCCAGCAGTGAAGGGACTAGCGGAGTCCCTACCTACGAGCAGTACTTC. Protein product: CASSEGTSGVPTYEQYF.